Listed below are T cell receptor beta chains from one sample, sequenced in a study of blood T cell repertoires in COVID-19. Method: immunoSEQ multiplex PCR; TCRdb's copy keeps in-frame clones and lacks some. The sample has some 20,000 clones, nearly 90% seen once. Sequenced: peripheral blood. The receptors shown here come from a human donor with active COVID-19. The donor label of this sample is uncertain. Both conserved end residues are part of each CDR3. D genes are given only for firm matches. Clone size appears in some rows only: once, few, many, or a class for an expanded clone.

.	.	TRBV28	TRBJ2-2	CASSFSRLSNTGELFF	TGTGCCAGCAGTTTTAGTCGACTATCGAACACCGGGGAGCTGTTTTTT
TRBD2	.	TRBV28	TRBJ2-1	CASTLLAGGGYNEQFF	TGTGCCAGCACCCTACTAGCGGGAGGTGGTTACAATGAGCAGTTCTTC
TRBD2	.	TRBV7-2	TRBJ2-2	CASSPRLAGNANTGELFF	TGTGCCAGCAGCCCCCGACTAGCGGGAAACGCGAACACCGGGGAGCTGTTTTTT
.	.	TRBV5-6	TRBJ1-1	CASSLSGAPNTEAFF	TGTGCCAGCAGCTTGTCAGGTGCACCGAACACTGAAGCTTTCTTT
TRBD2	.	TRBV7-8	TRBJ2-4	CASSLRTSGSGDIQYF	TGTGCCAGCAGCTTAAGGACTAGCGGGAGCGGGGACATTCAGTACTTC
.	.	TRBV10-3	TRBJ2-1	CAIRDSLAGNEQFF	TGTGCCATCAGGGACAGTCTCGCCGGTAATGAGCAGTTCTTC
.	.	TRBV2	TRBJ1-2	CASTGFVPGYTF	TGTGCCAGCACAGGGTTTGTCCCCGGCTACACCTTC
.	.	TRBV5-6	TRBJ1-5	CASSLWGRSGQPQHF	TGTGCCAGCAGCTTATGGGGGAGGTCAGGTCAGCCCCAGCATTTT
.	few	TRBV7-9	TRBJ2-2	CASSGLRGQRANTGELFF	TGTGCCAGCTCAGGCCTTAGAGGACAGAGAGCGAACACCGGGGAGCTGTTTTTT
TRBD2	.	TRBV28	TRBJ2-7	CASSRLAGLHEQYF	TGTGCCAGCAGTCGGTTAGCGGGACTCCACGAGCAGTACTTC
TRBD1	.	TRBV4-1	TRBJ2-2	CASSLQPGTGATGELFF	TGCGCCAGCAGCCTTCAGCCCGGGACAGGGGCCACCGGGGAGCTGTTTTTT
.	.	TRBV19	TRBJ1-1	CASSIGAGADTEAFF	TGTGCCAGTAGTATAGGAGCAGGGGCGGACACTGAAGCTTTCTTT
.	.	TRBV6-5	TRBJ1-1	CASSILQGNTEAFF	TGTGCCAGCAGTATTTTACAGGGGAACACTGAAGCTTTCTTT
TRBD1	.	TRBV13	TRBJ2-7	CASSLGGTGAYEQYF	TGTGCCAGCAGCTTAGGAGGGACAGGGGCCTACGAGCAGTACTTC
.	.	TRBV3-1/TRBV3-2	TRBJ2-7	CASSPRVDSYEQYF	TGTGCCAGCAGCCCCCGGGTGGACTCCTACGAGCAGTACTTC
.	.	TRBV4-3	TRBJ1-5	CASSQDLGHHSAQHF	TGCGCCAGCAGCCAAGATTTGGGACACCACTCGGCCCAGCATTTT
TRBD1	.	TRBV20-1	TRBJ2-7	CSASIRGLYEQYF	TGCAGTGCTAGTATAAGGGGGCTTTACGAGCAGTACTTC
.	few	TRBV25-1	TRBJ2-2	CASSEVLSGELFF	TGTGCCAGCAGTGAAGTTCTTAGCGGGGAGCTGTTTTTT
.	.	TRBV4-2	TRBJ2-2	CASSQDSQGRELFF	TGTGCCAGCAGCCAGGATTCACAGGGCCGGGAGCTGTTTTTT
.	once	TRBV11-3	TRBJ2-1	CASTRVADEQFF	TGTGCCAGCACCAGGGTGGCCGATGAGCAGTTCTTC
.	.	TRBV28	TRBJ1-5	CASSSRVRGAKSNQPQHF	TGTGCCAGCAGTTCCCGGGTACGGGGGGCTAAAAGCAATCAGCCCCAGCATTTT